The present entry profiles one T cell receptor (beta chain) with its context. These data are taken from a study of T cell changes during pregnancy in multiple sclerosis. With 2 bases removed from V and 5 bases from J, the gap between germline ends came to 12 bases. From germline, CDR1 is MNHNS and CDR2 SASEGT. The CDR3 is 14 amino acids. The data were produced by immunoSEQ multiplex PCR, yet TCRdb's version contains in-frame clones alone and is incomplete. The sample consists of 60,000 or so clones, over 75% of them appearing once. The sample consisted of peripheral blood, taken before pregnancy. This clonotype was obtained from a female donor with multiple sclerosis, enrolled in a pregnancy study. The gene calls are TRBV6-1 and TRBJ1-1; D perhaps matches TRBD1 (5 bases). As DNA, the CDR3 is TGTGCCAGCAGTGAAATCGGGGGGAGAACTGAAGCTTTCTTT. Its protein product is CASSEIGGRTEAFF.